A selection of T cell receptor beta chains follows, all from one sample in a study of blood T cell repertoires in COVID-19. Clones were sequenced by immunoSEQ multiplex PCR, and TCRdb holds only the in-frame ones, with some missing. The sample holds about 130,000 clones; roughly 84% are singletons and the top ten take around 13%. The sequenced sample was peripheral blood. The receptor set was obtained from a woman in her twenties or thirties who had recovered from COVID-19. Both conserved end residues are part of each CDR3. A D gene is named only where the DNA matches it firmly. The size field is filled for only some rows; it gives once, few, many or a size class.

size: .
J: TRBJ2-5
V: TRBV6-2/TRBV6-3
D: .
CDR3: CASSYALVGTQYF
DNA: TGTGCCAGCAGTTACGCCCTAGTAGGGACCCAGTACTTC

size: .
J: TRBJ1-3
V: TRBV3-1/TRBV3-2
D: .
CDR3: CASSQRTAGNTIYF
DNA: TGTGCCAGCAGCCAACGGACAGCGGGAAACACCATATATTTT

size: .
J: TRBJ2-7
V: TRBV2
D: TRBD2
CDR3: CASSVGGAGKYEQYF
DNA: TGTGCCAGCAGTGTTGGTGGAGCGGGAAAGTACGAGCAGTACTTC

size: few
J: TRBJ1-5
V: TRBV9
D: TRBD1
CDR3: CASSVGGQGQPQHF
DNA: TGTGCCAGCAGCGTAGGAGGACAGGGTCAGCCCCAGCATTTT

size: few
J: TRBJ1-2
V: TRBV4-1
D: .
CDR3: CASSQDQYGNYGYTF
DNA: TGCGCCAGCAGCCAAGATCAATACGGGAACTATGGCTACACCTTC

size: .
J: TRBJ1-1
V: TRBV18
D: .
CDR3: CASSPDYRGPGGGLPEAFF
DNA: TGTGCCAGCTCACCCGACTACCGGGGGCCGGGGGGTGGTCTCCCTGAAGCTTTCTTT

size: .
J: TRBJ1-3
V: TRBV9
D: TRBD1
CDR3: CASSVEGQGNTIYF
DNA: TGTGCCAGCAGCGTAGAGGGACAGGGAAACACCATATATTTT

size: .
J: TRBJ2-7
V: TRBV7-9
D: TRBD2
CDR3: CASSTPGLAGGLTYEQYF
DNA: TGTGCCAGCAGCACACCGGGACTAGCGGGGGGGCTTACCTACGAGCAGTACTTC

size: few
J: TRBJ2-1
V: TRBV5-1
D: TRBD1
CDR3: CASSLEGQVVQFF
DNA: TGCGCCAGCAGCTTGGAGGGACAGGTGGTGCAGTTCTTC

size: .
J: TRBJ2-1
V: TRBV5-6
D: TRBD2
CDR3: CASRSIAGGIYNEQFF
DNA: TGTGCCAGCAGGTCCATAGCGGGAGGGATATACAATGAGCAGTTCTTC

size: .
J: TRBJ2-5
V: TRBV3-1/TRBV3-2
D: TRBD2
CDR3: CASSQDFTSDKTQYF
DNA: TGTGCCAGCAGCCAAGATTTTACTAGCGATAAAACCCAGTACTTC

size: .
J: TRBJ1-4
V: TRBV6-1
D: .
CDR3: CASSEAAGNREKLFF
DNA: TGTGCCAGCAGTGAAGCGGCGGGTAATCGCGAAAAACTGTTTTTT

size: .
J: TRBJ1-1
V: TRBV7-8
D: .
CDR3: CASSLGSGIPEAFF
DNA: TGTGCCAGCAGCTTAGGATCGGGGATCCCTGAAGCTTTCTTT

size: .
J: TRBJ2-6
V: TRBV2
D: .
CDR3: CASSERLTGANVLTF
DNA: TGTGCCAGCAGTGAACGACTAACTGGGGCCAACGTCCTGACTTTC

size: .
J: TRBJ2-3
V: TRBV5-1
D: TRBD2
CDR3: CASSFQLAGGADTQYF
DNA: TGCGCCAGCAGCTTTCAACTAGCGGGGGGTGCAGATACGCAGTATTTT

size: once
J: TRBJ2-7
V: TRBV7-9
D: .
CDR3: CASSPKGDPEQYF
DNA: TGTGCCAGCAGCCCCAAGGGGGACCCTGAGCAGTACTTC

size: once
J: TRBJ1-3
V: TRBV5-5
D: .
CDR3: CASSSGGSGNTIYF
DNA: TGTGCCAGCAGCTCGGGAGGGTCTGGAAACACCATATATTTT

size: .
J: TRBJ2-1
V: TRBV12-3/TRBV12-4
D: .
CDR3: CASSSRDSEQFF
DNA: TGTGCCAGCAGCTCCAGGGACTCCGAGCAGTTCTTC

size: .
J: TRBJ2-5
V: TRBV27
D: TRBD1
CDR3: CASSEPGTGKETQYF
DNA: TGTGCCAGCAGTGAACCCGGGACAGGGAAGGAGACCCAGTACTTC

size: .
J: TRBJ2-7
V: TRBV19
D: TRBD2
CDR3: CASSSLAGPYEQYF
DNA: TGTGCCAGTAGTAGTCTAGCGGGTCCCTACGAGCAGTACTTC

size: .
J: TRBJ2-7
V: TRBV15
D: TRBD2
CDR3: CATSRDVSLGGRVGEQYF
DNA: TGTGCCACCAGCAGAGATGTATCATTGGGCGGGAGAGTCGGCGAGCAGTACTTC

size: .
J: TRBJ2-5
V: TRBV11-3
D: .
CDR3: CASSLGRQETQYF
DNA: TGTGCCAGCAGCTTGGGCAGACAAGAGACCCAGTACTTC

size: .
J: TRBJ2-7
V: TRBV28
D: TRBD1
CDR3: CASSSPGQVVEQYF
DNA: TGTGCCAGCAGTTCGCCCGGACAGGTCGTCGAGCAGTACTTC

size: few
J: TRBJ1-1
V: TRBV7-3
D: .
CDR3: CASSFTVNTEAFF
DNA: TGTGCCAGCAGCTTTACAGTGAACACTGAAGCTTTCTTT

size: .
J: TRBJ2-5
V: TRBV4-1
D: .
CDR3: CASSQEPYSQETQYF
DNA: TGCGCCAGCAGCCAAGAACCCTACAGCCAAGAGACCCAGTACTTC

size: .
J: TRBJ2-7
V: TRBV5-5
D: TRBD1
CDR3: CASSSGQGWNEQYF
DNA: TGTGCCAGCAGCTCGGGACAGGGGTGGAACGAGCAGTACTTC

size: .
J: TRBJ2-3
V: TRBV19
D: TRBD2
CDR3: CASSSGGSTSTDTQYF
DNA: TGTGCCAGTAGTTCAGGCGGGAGCACTAGCACAGATACGCAGTATTTT

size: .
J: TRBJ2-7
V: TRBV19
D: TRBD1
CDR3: CASSILPGQGNVYEQYF
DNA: TGTGCCAGTAGTATACTTCCGGGACAGGGTAATGTCTACGAGCAGTACTTC

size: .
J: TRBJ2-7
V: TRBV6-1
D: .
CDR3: CASSEVLGAGEQYF
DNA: TGTGCCAGCAGTGAAGTTTTGGGGGCCGGGGAGCAGTACTTC

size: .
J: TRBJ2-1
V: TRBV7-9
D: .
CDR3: CASSLREQPYNEQFF
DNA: TGTGCCAGCAGCCTTCGGGAACAACCCTACAATGAGCAGTTCTTC

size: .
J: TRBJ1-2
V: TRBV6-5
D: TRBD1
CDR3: CASRTGQGLYGYTF
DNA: TGTGCCAGCAGGACAGGACAGGGCCTCTATGGCTACACCTTC

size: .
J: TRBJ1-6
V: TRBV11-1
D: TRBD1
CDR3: CASSLGQGLHNSPLHF
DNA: TGTGCCAGCAGCTTGGGACAGGGTCTTCATAATTCACCCCTCCACTTT

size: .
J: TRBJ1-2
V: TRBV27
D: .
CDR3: CASNGGAGYTF
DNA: TGTGCCAGCAATGGGGGGGCGGGCTACACCTTC

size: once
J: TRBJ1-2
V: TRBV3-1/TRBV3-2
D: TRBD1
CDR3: CASSRLGQGYGYTF
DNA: TGTGCCAGCAGCCGCCTCGGACAGGGTTATGGCTACACCTTC

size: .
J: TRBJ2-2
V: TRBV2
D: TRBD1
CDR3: CASRASGGLAGELFF
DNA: TGTGCCAGCAGAGCCTCAGGGGGTCTCGCCGGGGAGCTGTTTTTT

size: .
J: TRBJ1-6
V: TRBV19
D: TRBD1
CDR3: CASRITGVSSPLHF
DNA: TGTGCCAGTCGGATCACAGGGGTGAGTTCACCCCTCCACTTT

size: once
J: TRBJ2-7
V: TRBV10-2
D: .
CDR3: CASSVGGLGEQYF
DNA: TGCGCCAGCAGTGTTGGAGGGCTGGGCGAGCAGTACTTC

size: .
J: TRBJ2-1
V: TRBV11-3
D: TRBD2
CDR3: CASSEGLAMSNEQFF
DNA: TGTGCCAGCAGCGAGGGACTAGCGATGAGCAATGAGCAGTTCTTC

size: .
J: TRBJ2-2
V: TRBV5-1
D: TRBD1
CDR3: CASSLGDRDTGELFF
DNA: TGCGCCAGCAGCTTGGGGGACAGGGACACCGGGGAGCTGTTTTTT